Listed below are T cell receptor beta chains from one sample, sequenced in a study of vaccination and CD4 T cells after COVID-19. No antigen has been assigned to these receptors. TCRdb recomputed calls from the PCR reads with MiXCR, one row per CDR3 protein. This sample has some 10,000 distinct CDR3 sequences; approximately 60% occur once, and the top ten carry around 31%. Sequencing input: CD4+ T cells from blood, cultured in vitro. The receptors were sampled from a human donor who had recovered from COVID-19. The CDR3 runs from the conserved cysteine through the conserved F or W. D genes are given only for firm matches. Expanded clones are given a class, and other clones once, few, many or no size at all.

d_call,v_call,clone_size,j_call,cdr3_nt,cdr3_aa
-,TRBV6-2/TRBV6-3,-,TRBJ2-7,TGTGCCAGCGCCGTCTCGGGGTCGATCTACGAGCAGTACTTC,CASAVSGSIYEQYF
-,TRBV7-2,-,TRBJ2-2,TGTGCCAGCAGCTTAGTGGGATATACCGGGGAGCTGTTTTTT,CASSLVGYTGELFF
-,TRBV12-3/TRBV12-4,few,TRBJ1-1,TGTGCCAGCAGTTTGGCCAGGAACACTGAAGCTTTCTTT,CASSLARNTEAFF
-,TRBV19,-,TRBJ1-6,TGTGCCAGTAGTATGAACTTCTTGAATAATTCACCCCTCCACTTT,CASSMNFLNNSPLHF
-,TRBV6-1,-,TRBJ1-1,TGTGCCAGCAGTGGAACCCTGTACGCGCCAGACGCTGAAGCTTTCTTT,CASSGTLYAPDAEAFF
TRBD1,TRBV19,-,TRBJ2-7,TGTGCCAGTAGTTCAGGACAGGGGAACTACGAGCAGTACTTC,CASSSGQGNYEQYF
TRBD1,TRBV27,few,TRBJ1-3,TGTGCCAGCAGGCTGACAGGGACTGAAAGTGGCACCATATATTTT,CASRLTGTESGTIYF
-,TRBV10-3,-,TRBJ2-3,TGTGCCACCTCCGGCGGGGGCCCCGCCAATACGCAGTATTTT,CATSGGGPANTQYF
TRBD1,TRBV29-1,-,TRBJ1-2,TGCAGCGTAGGGACAGGGGGCGGCTACACCTTC,CSVGTGGGYTF
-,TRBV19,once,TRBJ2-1,TGTGCCAGTAGTATAGCGTCCATCCGGAGTGGCAATGAGCAGTTCTTC,CASSIASIRSGNEQFF
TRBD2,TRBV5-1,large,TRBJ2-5,TGCGCCAGCAGCCCCCTGGGGAGGGAACAAGAGACCCAGTACTTC,CASSPLGREQETQYF
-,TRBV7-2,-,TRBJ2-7,TGTGCCAGCAGCGCGGGGGCGACAGCCTACGAGCAGTACTTC,CASSAGATAYEQYF
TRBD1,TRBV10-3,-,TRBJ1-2,TGTGCCATCAGTGTGAGGACAGGGGACTCATTTTCAAGCTATGGCTACACCTTC,CAISVRTGDSFSSYGYTF
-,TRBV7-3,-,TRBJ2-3,TGTGCCAGCAGCCCCACGAGGGGGGAAGGGGCTACGCAGTATTTT,CASSPTRGEGATQYF
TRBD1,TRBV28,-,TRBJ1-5,TGTGCCAGCAGTCTCCGGGACAGGGGCCTGGGGCCCCAGCATTTT,CASSLRDRGLGPQHF
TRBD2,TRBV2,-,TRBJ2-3,TGTGCCAGCAGCCGCGGACTAGCGGGACTCACAGATACGCAGTATTTT,CASSRGLAGLTDTQYF
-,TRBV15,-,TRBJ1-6,TGTGCCACCAGCAGAGGACCCCCGAGGAGCTCCTATAATTCACCCCTCCACTTT,CATSRGPPRSSYNSPLHF
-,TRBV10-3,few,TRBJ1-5,TGTGCCATCAGTGAGTCGAATGCGGCACAGCCCCAGCATTTT,CAISESNAAQPQHF
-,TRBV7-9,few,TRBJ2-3,TGTGCCAGCAGCTTAGATTCGGCTAGCACAGATACGCAGTATTTT,CASSLDSASTDTQYF
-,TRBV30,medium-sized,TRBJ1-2,TGTGCCTGGAGTCCCGGGGCTAACTATGGCTACACCTTC,CAWSPGANYGYTF
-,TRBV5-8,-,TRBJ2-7,TGTGCCAGCAGCTTGGCATCTGGGGGCGGTCCCTACGAGCAGTACTTC,CASSLASGGGPYEQYF
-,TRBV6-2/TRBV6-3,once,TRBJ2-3,TGTGCCAGCAGCGACCCACGGACGAGACTTTCGCAGTATTTT,CASSDPRTRLSQYF
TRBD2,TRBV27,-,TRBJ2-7,TGTGCCAGCAATTCCATAGCGGGACCTACCTACGAGCAGTACTTC,CASNSIAGPTYEQYF
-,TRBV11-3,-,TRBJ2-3,TGTGCCAGCAGCTTATATGGGGCCAGGGGACGAAGTGATACGCAGTATTTT,CASSLYGARGRSDTQYF
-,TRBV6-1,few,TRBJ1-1,TGTGCCAGCAGTGTCAGAAACGAAGGGAGGGATGGTTTCTTT,CASSVRNEGRDGFF
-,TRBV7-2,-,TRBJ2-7,TGTGCCAGCAGCTTTCGGGACCGCCCAGGAGAGCAGTACTTC,CASSFRDRPGEQYF
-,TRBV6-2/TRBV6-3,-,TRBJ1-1,TGTGCCAGCAGTTACGGGAGAGTAAACACTGAAGCTTTCTTT,CASSYGRVNTEAFF
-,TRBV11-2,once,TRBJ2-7,TGTGCCAGCAGCAAGATTACAGGGTACGGGCGCGAGCAGTACTTC,CASSKITGYGREQYF
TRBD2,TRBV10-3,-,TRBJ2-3,TGTGCCATCAGTGAGAGGACTAGCGAAGGAGATACGCAGTATTTT,CAISERTSEGDTQYF